Following are 12 T cell receptor beta chains from one sample sequenced in a study of blood T cell repertoires in COVID-19. Some clones are missing from TCRdb's copy, which holds only in-frame ones; the method was immunoSEQ multiplex PCR. This repertoire shows 80,000 to 100,000 clones, 80% to 90% found once; its top ten account for more than 3.5%. Sequenced input: peripheral blood. All receptors come from a human donor with COVID-19, enrolled during active disease. The donor label of this sample is uncertain.

This clone was counted between two and nine times. This sequence joins TRBV6-5 and TRBJ1-1; TRBD1 matches at 9 bases. Looked up from germline, CDR1 is MNHEY and CDR2 is SVGAGI. The CDR3 totals 14 residues. V dropped 6 bases and J dropped 5; count of bases not matched to a gene: 7. Written as DNA, the CDR3 is TGTGCCAGCAGATTCGGACAGGGGTGGACTGAAGCTTTCTTT. Its protein product is CASRFGQGWTEAFF.

A word on this clone: The sample contains more than one DNA sequence encoding this CDR3. The chain recombines TRBV18 with TRBJ1-2; 7 positions agree with TRBD1. V was pared by 3 bases and J by 5 bases, with 3 bases of the junction left unmatched. The CDR3 extends over 13 amino acids. Germline V gives CDR1 KGHSH, CDR2 LQKENI. The CDR3 DNA reads TGTGCCAGCTCACCCGACAGGGAGTATGGCTACACCTTC. Translating gives CASSPDREYGYTF.

The CDR3: CASSLASAGTEAFF. CDR3 nucleotides: TGCGCCAGCAGCTTGGCCTCAGCCGGGACTGAAGCTTTCTTT. This chain links TRBV5-1 with TRBJ1-1; D is ambiguous. The CDR3 is made up of 14 amino acids. Germline CDR1 SGHRS, CDR2 YFSETQ. Trimming took 0 bases from V and 5 from J, leaving 11 bases between them.

The rearrangement joins TRBV25-1 to TRBJ1-5, with 8 bases lining up with TRBD1. The ends lost 4 bases at V and 2 bases at J; junction bases unmatched: 1. Germline V gene sequence: CDR1 MGHDK, CDR2 SYGVNS. There are 14 residues in the CDR3. The CDR3: CASSGGQGNQPQHF. CDR3 DNA: TGTGCCAGCAGTGGGGGACAGGGCAATCAGCCCCAGCATTTT.

The J gene is TRBJ1-6, the V gene TRBV5-1; D unresolved. Germline CDR1 SGHRS, CDR2 YFSETQ. The CDR3 length is 15 residues. V lost 0 bases and J lost 3, with 7 bases in between. The CDR3 DNA is TGCGCCAGCAGCTTGGAGTCAGACTATAATTCACCCCTCCACTTT. Encoded protein: CASSLESDYNSPLHF.

The chain carries TRBV2 and TRBJ2-5, with TRBD1 matching 11 bases. V was pared by 4 bases and J by 4 bases, with 5 bases of the junction left unmatched. CDR3 size: 15 residues. Germline V gene sequence: CDR1 SNHLY, CDR2 FYNNEI. Here the CDR3 reads CASSVGTGGGETQYF. CDR3 bases: TGTGCCAGCAGTGTTGGGACAGGGGGTGGAGAGACCCAGTACTTC.

This clone was counted a few times. The chain joins TRBV11-2 to TRBJ1-5, with 7 bases aligning to TRBD1. The V gene end was trimmed by 3 bases and the J gene end by 3 bases; junction bases not matched to a gene: 5. The CDR3 runs 15 residues. Germline values: CDR1 SGHAT, CDR2 FQNNGV. This CDR3 is CASSFEGASNQPQHF. CDR3 bases: TGTGCCAGCAGCTTTGAGGGGGCGTCCAATCAGCCCCAGCATTTT.

The chain couples TRBV6-5 to TRBJ2-5; D is possibly TRBD2 (7 bases). CDR1 is MNHEY and CDR2 is SVGAGI in the germline V gene. V was shortened by 7 bases and J by 4 bases, with 13 bases between the two germline ends. The CDR3 spans 13 residues. The CDR3 reads CASTKRGGETQYF. CDR3 in DNA: TGTGCCAGCACCAAAAGGGGGGGAGAGACCCAGTACTTC.

This clone has just one count. The chain links TRBV6-5 to TRBJ2-7; D is perhaps TRBD2 (5 bases). CDR1 and CDR2 from the germline V gene are MNHEY and SVGAGI. CDR3 length: 14 residues. The V end lost 0 bases, the J end lost 2 bases, and 8 bases lay between the germline ends. CDR3 bases: TGTGCCAGCAGTTACTCGAGGGTGACCTACGAGCAGTACTTC. Translating gives CASSYSRVTYEQYF.

This chain connects TRBV5-4 to TRBJ1-6; tentatively, D is TRBD1 (5 bases). The CDR3 sequence is 13 residues long. Trimming pared 0 bases from V and 8 bases from J, leaving 6 bases between. Per germline, CDR1 SGHNT and CDR2 YYREEE (reference sequence). The CDR3 here is CASSLDRYSPLHF. The DNA of the CDR3 is TGTGCCAGCAGCTTGGACAGGTATTCACCCCTCCACTTT.

This clone was observed a single time. The chain is built from TRBV6-5 and TRBJ1-2; D might be TRBD1 (5 bases). Trimming took 6 bases from V and 7 from J, leaving 18 bases between them. This CDR3 region has 14 residues. CDR1 is MNHEY and CDR2 is SVGAGI in the germline V gene. The CDR3 DNA reads TGTGCCAGCAGCCGGACCGGGGGAGAAGGTGGCTACACCTTC. The encoded protein is CASSRTGGEGGYTF.

V is TRBV7-3 and J is TRBJ2-3; D call uncertain. The V gene lost 5 bases and the J gene lost 4 bases, with 10 bases spanning the gap. This CDR3 contains 13 residues. Germline V gene sequence: CDR1 SGHTA, CDR2 FQGTGA. CDR3 sequence: CASSTQLADTQYF. Here the CDR3 DNA reads TGTGCCAGCAGCACTCAATTGGCAGATACGCAGTATTTT.